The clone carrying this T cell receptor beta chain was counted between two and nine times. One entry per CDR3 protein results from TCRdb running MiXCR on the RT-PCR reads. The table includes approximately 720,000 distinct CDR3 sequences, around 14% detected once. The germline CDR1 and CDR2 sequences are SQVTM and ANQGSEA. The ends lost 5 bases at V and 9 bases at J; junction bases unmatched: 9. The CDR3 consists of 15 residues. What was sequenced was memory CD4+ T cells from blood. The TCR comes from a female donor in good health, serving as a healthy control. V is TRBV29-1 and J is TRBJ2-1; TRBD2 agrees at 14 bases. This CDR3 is CSVSGGLAGESEQFF. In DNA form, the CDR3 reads TGCAGCGTTTCTGGGGGACTAGCGGGAGAAAGTGAGCAGTTCTTC.